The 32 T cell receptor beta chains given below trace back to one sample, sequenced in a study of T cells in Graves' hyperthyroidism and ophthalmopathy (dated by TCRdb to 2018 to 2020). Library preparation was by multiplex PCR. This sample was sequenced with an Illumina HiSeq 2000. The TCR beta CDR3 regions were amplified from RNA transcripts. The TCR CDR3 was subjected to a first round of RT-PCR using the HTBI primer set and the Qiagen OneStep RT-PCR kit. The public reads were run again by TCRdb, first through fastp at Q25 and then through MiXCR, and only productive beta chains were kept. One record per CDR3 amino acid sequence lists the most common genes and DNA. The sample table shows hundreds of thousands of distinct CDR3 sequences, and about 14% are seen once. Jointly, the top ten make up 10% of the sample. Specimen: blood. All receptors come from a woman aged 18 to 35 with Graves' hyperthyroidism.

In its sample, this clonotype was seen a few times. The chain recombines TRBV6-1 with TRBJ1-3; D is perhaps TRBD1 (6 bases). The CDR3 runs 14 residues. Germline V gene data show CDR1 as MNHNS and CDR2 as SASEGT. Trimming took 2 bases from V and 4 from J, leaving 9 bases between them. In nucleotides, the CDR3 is TGTGCCAGCAGTGAACAGGGGAGGGGAAACACCATATATTTT. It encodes CASSEQGRGNTIYF.

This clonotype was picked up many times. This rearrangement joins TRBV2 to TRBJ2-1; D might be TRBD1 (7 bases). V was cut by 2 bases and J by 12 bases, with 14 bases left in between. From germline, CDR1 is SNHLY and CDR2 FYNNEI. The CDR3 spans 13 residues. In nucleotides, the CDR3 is TGTGCCAGCAGTGAAATGTGGCAGGGGGGGCAGTTCTTC. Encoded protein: CASSEMWQGGQFF.

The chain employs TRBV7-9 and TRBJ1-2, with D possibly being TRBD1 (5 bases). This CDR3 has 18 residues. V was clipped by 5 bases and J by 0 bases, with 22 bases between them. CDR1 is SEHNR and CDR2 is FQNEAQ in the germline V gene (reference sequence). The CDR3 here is CASSPGLFEGRSNYGYTF. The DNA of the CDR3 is TGTGCCAGCAGCCCCGGACTCTTCGAGGGGAGGTCTAACTATGGCTACACCTTC.

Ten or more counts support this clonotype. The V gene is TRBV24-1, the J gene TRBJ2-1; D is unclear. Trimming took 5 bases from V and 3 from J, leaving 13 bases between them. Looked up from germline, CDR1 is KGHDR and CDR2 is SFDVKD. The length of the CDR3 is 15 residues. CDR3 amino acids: CATSVTGLGYNEQFF. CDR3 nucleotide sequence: TGTGCCACCAGTGTCACTGGGTTAGGCTACAATGAGCAGTTCTTC.

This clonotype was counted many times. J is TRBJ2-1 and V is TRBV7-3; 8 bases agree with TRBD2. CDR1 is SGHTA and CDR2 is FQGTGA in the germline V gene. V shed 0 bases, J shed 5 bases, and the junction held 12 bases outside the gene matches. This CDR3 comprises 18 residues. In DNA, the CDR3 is TGTGCCAGCAGCTTAACGTGGGGGCTAAGCGGGAGTAACAATGAGCAGTTCTTC. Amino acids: CASSLTWGLSGSNNEQFF.

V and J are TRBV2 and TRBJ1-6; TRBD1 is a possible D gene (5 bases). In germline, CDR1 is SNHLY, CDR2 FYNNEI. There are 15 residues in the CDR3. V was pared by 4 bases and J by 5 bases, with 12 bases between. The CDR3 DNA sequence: TGTGCCAGCAGTGTTGACAGCAACAATAATTCACCCCTCCACTTT. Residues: CASSVDSNNNSPLHF.

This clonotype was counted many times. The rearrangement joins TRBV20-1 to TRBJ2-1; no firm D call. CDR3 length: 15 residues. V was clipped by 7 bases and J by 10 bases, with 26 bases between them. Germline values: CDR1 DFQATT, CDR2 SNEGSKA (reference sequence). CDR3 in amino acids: CSVPPETARVGEQFF. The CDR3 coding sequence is TGCAGTGTCCCGCCAGAGACGGCCCGGGTTGGGGAGCAGTTCTTC.

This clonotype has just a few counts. This chain's CDR3 is CATSDAGTSYNEQFF. CDR3 coding DNA: TGTGCCACCAGTGACGCCGGGACTAGCTACAATGAGCAGTTCTTC. This chain links TRBV24-1 with TRBJ2-1; 8 positions agree with TRBD2. The V and J ends lost 4 bases and 3 bases, in that order; junction bases with no gene match: 4. The CDR3 spans 15 residues. Germline CDR1 KGHDR, CDR2 SFDVKD.

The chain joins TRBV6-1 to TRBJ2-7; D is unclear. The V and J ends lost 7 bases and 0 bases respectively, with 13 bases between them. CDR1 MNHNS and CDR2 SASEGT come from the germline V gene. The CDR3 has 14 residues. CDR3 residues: CASKRPTSSYEQYF. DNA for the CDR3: TGTGCCAGCAAACGACCGACCAGCTCCTACGAGCAGTACTTC.

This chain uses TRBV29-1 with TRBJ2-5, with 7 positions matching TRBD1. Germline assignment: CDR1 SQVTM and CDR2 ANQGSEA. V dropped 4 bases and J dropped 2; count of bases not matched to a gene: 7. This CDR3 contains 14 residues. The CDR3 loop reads CSVGDRVTQETQYF. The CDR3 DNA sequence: TGCAGCGTTGGAGACAGGGTGACTCAAGAGACCCAGTACTTC. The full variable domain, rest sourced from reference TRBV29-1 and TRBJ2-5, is SAVISQKPSRDICQRGTSLTIQCQVDSQVTMMFWYRQQPGQSLTLIATANQGSEATYESGFVIDKFPISRPNLTFSTLTVSNMSPEDSSIYLCSVGDRVTQETQYFGPGTRLLVL.

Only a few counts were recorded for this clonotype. CDR3 in DNA: TGCAGCGTGGAACAGGGGGCGGGAAACATTCAGTACTTC. It yields the protein CSVEQGAGNIQYF. This sequence joins TRBV29-1 and TRBJ2-4; 9 bases align to TRBD1. Germline V gene lookup returns CDR1 SQVTM and CDR2 ANQGSEA. The CDR3 length is 13 residues. V trimming: 6 bases; J trimming: 6 bases; junction bases outside the gene matches: 6.

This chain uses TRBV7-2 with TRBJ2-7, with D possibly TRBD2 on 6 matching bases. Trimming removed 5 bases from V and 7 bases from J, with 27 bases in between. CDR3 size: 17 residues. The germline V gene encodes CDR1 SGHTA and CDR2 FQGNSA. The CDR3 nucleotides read TGTGCCAGCAGCCCCTCGGTCAGGGCTAGCGCTATTGGAGAGCAGTACTTC. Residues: CASSPSVRASAIGEQYF.

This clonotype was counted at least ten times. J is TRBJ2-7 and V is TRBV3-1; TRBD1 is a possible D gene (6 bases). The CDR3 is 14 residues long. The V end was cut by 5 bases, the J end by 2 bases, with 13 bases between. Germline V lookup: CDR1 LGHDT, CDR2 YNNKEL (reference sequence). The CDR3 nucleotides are TGTGCCAGCAGCTGGACAGACACCACCTACGAGCAGTACTTC. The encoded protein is CASSWTDTTYEQYF.

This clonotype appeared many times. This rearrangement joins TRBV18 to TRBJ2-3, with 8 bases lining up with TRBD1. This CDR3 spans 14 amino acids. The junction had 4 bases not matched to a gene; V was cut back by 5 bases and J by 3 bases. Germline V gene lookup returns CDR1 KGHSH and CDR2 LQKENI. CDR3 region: CASSSGGFTDTQYF. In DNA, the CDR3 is TGTGCCAGCTCATCAGGGGGCTTTACAGATACGCAGTATTTT.

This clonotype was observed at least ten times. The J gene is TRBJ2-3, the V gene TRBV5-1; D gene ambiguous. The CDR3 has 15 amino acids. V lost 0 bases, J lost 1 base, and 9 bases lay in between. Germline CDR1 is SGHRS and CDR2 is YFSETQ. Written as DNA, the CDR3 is TGCGCCAGCAGCTTGGACCTCCACGGCACAGATACGCAGTATTTT. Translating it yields CASSLDLHGTDTQYF.

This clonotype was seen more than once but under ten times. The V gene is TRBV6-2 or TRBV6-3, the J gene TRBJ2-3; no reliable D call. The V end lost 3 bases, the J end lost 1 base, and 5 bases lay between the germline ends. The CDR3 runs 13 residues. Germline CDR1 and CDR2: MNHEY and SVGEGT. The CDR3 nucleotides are TGTGCCAGCAGTTATCCTGGCACAGATACGCAGTATTTT. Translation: CASSYPGTDTQYF.

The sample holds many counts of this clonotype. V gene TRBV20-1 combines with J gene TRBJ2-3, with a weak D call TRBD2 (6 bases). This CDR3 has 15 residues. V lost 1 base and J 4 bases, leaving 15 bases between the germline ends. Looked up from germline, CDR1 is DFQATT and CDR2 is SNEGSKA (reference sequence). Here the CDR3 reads CSARGWAGGADTQYF. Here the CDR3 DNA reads TGCAGTGCTAGAGGGTGGGCCGGGGGAGCAGATACGCAGTATTTT.

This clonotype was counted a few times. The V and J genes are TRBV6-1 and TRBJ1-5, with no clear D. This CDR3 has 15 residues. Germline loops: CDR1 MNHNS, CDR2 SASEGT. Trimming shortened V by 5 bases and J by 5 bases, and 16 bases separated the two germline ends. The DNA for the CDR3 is TGTGCCAGCAGTTATTTTATTAAATCCGATCAGCCCCAGCATTTT. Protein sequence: CASSYFIKSDQPQHF.

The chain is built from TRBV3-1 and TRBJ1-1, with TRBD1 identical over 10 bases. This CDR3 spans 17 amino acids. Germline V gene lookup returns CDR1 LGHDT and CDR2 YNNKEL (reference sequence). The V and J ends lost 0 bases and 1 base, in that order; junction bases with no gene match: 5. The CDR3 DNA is TGTGCCAGCAGCCAAGAAGACAGGGGGCGCGCGAACACTGAAGCTTTCTTT. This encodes CASSQEDRGRANTEAFF.

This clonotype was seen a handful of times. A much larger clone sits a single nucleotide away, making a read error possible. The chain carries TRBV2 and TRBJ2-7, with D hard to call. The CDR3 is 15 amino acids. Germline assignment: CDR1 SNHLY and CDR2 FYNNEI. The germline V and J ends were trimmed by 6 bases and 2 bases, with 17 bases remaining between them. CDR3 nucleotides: TGTGCCAGCAGCCCGGCTAGTCAAGTTCCCTACGAGCAGTACTTC. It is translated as CASSPASQVPYEQYF.

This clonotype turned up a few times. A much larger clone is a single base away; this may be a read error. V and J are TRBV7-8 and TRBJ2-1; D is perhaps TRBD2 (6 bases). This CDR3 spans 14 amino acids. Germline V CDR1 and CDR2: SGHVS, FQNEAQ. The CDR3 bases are TGTGCCGGCAGCCTAGGAGGGACGGGCAATGAGCAGTTCTTC. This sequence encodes CAGSLGGTGNEQFF.

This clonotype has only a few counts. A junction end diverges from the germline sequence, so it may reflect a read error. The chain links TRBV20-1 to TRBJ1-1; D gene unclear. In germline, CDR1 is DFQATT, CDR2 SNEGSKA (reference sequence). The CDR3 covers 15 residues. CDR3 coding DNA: TGCAGTGCACCGACGTCGGGAGGAATGAACGCTGAAGCTTTCTTT. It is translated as CSAPTSGGMNAEAFF.

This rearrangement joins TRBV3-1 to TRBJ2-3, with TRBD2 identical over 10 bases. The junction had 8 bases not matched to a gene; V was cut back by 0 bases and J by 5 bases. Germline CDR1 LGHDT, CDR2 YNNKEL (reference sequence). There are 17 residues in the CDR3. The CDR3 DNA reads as TGTGCCAGCAGCCAAGAAAGAAGCGGGAGGGCCATAGATACGCAGTATTTT. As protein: CASSQERSGRAIDTQYF.

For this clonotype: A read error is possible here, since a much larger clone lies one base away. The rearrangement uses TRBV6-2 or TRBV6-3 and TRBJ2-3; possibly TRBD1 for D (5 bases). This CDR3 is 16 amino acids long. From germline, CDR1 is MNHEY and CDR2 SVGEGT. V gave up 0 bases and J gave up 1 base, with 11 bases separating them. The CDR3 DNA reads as TGTGCCAGCAGTTACTCGAGCAGGGTGGGCACAGATACGCAGTATTTT. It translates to CASSYSSRVGTDTQYF.

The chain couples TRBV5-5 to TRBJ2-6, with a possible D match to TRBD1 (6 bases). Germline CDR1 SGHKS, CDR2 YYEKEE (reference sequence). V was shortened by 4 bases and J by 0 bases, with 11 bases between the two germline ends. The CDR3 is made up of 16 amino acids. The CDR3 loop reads CASSITGNSGANVLTF. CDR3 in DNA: TGTGCCAGCAGCATCACAGGGAACTCTGGGGCCAACGTCCTGACTTTC.

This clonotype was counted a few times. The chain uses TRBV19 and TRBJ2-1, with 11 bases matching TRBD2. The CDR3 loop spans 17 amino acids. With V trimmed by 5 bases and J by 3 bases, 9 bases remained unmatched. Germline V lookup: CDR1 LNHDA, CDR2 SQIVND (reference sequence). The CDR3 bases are TGTGCCAGTAGTCCCCTTATAGCGGGAGGGTTCTACAATGAGCAGTTCTTC. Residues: CASSPLIAGGFYNEQFF.

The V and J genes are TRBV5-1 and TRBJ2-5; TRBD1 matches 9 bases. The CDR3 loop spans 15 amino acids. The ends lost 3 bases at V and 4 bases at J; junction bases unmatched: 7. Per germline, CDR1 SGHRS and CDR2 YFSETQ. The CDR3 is CASSSGTGLPETQYF. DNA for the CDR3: TGCGCCAGCAGCTCCGGGACAGGGTTACCAGAGACCCAGTACTTC.

The DNA for the CDR3 is TGTGCCAGCAGCTCCTGGTACGGGGGAGGCACAGATACGCAGTATTTT. Translation gives CASSSWYGGGTDTQYF. The chain links TRBV7-2 to TRBJ2-3, with D tentatively TRBD2 (6 bases). V lost 4 bases and J lost 1, with 15 bases in between. The V gene's germline CDR1 is SGHTA and CDR2 FQGNSA. CDR3 length equals 16 residues. The whole variable domain, remainder taken from reference TRBV7-2 and TRBJ2-3, is GAGVSQSPSNKVTEKGKDVELRCDPISGHTALYWYRQSLGQGLEFLIYFQGNSAPDKSGLPSDRFSAERTGGSVSTLTIQRTQQEDSAVYLCASSSWYGGGTDTQYFGPGTRLTVL.

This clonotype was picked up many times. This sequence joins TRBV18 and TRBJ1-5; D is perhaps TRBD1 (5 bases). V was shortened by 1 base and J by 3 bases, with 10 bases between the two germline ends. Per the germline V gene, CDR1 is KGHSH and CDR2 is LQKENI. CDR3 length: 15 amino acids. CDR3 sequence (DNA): TGTGCCAGCTCACCACGTCCGGGACTCAATCAGCCCCAGCATTTT. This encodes CASSPRPGLNQPQHF.

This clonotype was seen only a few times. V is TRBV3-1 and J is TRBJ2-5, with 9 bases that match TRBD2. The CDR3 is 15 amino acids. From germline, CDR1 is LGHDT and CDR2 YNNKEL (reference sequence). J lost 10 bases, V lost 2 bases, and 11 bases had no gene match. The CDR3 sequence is CASSQLAGTGQGQYF. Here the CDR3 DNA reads TGTGCCAGCAGCCAACTAGCGGGGACCGGTCAGGGCCAGTACTTC.

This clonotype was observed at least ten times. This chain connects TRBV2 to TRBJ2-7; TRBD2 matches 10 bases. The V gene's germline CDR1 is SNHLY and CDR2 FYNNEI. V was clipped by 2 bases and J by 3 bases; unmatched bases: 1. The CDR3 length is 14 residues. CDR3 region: CASSEPSGSYEQYF. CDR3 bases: TGTGCCAGCAGTGAACCTAGCGGGAGCTACGAGCAGTACTTC.

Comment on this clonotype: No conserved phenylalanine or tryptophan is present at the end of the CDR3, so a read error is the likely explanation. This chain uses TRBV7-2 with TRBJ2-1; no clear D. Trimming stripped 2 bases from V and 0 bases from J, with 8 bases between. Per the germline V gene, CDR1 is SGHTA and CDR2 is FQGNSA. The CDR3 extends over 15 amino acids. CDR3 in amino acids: CASSLRSSSYNEQFL. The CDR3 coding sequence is TGTGCCAGCAGCTTAAGAAGTTCCTCCTACAATGAGCAGTTCCTC.